The clone carrying this TCR beta chain was seen many times. What it recognizes is unknown. This sample was included in a study of spatial heterogeneity in lung cancer. Whole-study context: Each unique TCR and UMI combination was seen more than ten times on average in raw reads. General study findings and limits: Ubiquitous expanded tumor TCRs appeared in blood more at resection than follow-up.

Each TCR cDNA molecule carried a unique molecular identifier. Via MiXCR, TCRdb re-called the 5' RACE reads, giving one row per CDR3 protein. The table has 50,000 to 55,000 distinct CDR3 sequences, roughly 7% seen once; the top ten hold about 3%. Sample time point: sample taken at primary tumor resection. No cells were sorted before sequencing. The whole RNA sequenced was extracted from tumor, nontumor lung or frozen PBMC. Untreated early-stage non-small cell lung cancer patients, 55 to 85 in total, were the donors. The CDR3 sequence is 11 residues long. Trimming stripped 6 bases from V and 0 bases from J, with 1 base between.

V gene TRBV12-3 or TRBV12-4 combines with J gene TRBJ2-3; D not certain. This TCR came from a female donor with early-stage non-small cell lung cancer. The sample here was PBMCs, taken at surgery. CDR3 sequence reads: CASRSTDTQYF. CDR3 sequence (DNA): TGTGCCAGCAGGAGCACAGATACGCAGTATTTT.